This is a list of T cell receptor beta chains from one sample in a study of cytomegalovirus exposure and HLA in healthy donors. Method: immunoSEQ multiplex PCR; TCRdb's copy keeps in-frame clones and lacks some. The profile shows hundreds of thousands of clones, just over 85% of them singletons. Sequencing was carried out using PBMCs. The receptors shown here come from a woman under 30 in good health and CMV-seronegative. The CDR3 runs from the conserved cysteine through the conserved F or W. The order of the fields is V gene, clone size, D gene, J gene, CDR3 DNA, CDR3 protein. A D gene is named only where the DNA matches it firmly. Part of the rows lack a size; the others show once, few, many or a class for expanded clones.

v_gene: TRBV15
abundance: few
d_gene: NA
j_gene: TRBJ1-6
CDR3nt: TGTGCCACCAGCAGAGACGGGAATTCACCCCTCCACTTT
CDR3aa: CATSRDGNSPLHF

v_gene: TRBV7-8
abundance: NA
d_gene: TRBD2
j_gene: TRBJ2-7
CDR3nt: TGTGCCAGCAGCCCCGGGACTAGCGGGAGTCACGAGCAGTACTTC
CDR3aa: CASSPGTSGSHEQYF

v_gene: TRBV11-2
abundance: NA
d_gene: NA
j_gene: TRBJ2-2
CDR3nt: TGTGCCAGCAGCTTAGACTCTGGGGAGCTGTTTTTT
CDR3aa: CASSLDSGELFF

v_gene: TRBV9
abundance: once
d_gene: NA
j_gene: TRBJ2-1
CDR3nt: TGTGCCAGCAGCGGGAGCTCCTACAATGAGCAGTTCTTC
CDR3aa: CASSGSSYNEQFF

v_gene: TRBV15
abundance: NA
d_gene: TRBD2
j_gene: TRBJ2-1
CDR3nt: TGTGCCACCAGCAGAGATAGAGGGACTAGTACAAACGAGCAGTTCTTC
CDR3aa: CATSRDRGTSTNEQFF

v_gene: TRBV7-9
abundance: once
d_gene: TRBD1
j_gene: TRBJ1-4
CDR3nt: TGTGCCAGCAGCCGGACAGGGGGCAGTGAAAAACTGTTTTTT
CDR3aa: CASSRTGGSEKLFF

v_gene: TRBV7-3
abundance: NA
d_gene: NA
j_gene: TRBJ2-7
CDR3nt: TGTGCCAGCAGCTTAGCGCCTTTCTACGAGCAGTACTTC
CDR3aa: CASSLAPFYEQYF

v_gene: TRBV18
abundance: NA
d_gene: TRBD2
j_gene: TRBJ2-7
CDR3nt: TGTGCCAGCTCACCCCGGACTAGCGGACGCTACGAGCAGTACTTC
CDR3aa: CASSPRTSGRYEQYF

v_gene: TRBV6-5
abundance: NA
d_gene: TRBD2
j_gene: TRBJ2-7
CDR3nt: TGTGCCAGCAGTTTAGGACTAGCGGGAGTAAGCGAGCAGTACTTC
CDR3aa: CASSLGLAGVSEQYF

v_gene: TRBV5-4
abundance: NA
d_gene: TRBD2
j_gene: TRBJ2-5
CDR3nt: TGTGCCAGCAGCTTGGTACTAGCGGGAAGTGAGACCCAGTACTTC
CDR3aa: CASSLVLAGSETQYF

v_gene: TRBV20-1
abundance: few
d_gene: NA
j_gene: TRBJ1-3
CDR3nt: TGCAGTGCTAGTTTCGACACCATATATTTT
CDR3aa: CSASFDTIYF

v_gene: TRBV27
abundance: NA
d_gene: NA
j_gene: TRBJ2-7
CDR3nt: TGTGCCAGCAGTGCCCTCCTTTGGTCAGGGGAATTAAAATACGAGCAGTACTTC
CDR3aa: CASSALLWSGELKYEQYF

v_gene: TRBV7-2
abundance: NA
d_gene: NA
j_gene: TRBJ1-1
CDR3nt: TGTGCCAGCAGCCACGATGTGACAGGTTTCACTGAAGCTTTCTTT
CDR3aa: CASSHDVTGFTEAFF

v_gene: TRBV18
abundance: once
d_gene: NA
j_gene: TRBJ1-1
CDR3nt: TGTGCCAGCTCACCCGGTGCGGGGAGCACTGAAGCTTTCTTT
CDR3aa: CASSPGAGSTEAFF

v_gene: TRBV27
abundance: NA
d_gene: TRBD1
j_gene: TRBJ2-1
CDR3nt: TGTGCCAGCTATGGACAGGGGAATGAGCAGTTCTTC
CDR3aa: CASYGQGNEQFF

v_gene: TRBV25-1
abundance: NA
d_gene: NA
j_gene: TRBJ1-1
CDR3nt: TGTGCCACCGGTAGTGGGGGGAAAGCTTTCTTT
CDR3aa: CATGSGGKAFF

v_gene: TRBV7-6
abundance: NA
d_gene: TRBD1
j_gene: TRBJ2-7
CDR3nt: TGTGCCAGCAGCTTAGTGGGGACAGGGTCTCACGAGCAGTACTTC
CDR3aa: CASSLVGTGSHEQYF

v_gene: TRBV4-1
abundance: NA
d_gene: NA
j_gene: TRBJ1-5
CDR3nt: TGCGCCAGCAGCCAAGTAGACGGACTGGGAGATCAGCCCCAGCATTTT
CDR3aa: CASSQVDGLGDQPQHF

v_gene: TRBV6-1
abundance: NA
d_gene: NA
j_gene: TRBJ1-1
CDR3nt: TGTGCCAGCAGTGATCGGGGGGGTCGAAGGTCTGAAGCTTTCTTT
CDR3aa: CASSDRGGRRSEAFF

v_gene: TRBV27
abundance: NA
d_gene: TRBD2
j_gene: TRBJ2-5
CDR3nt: TGTGCCAGCAGTCTCACTAGCGGGAGTTGGGAGACCCAGTACTTC
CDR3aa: CASSLTSGSWETQYF

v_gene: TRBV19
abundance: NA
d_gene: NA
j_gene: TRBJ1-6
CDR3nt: TGTGCCAGTAGTGTACGGAGGGGATCCGGCAATTCACCCCTCCACTTT
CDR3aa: CASSVRRGSGNSPLHF

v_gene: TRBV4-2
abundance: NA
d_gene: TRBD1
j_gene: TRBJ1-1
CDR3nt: TGTGCCAGCAGGGACAGGACAGCTGCAATGAACACTGAAGCTTTCTTT
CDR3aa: CASRDRTAAMNTEAFF

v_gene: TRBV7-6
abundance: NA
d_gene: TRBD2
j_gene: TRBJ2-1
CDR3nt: TGTGCCAGCAGCTTAGGGTTGGGACTAGCGGGGGGCCGGCAGTTCTTC
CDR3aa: CASSLGLGLAGGRQFF

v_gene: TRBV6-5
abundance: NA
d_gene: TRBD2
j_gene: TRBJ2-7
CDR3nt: TGTGCCAGCAGTTCATCTGGACTAGCGGGAGCCTACGAGCAGTACTTC
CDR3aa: CASSSSGLAGAYEQYF

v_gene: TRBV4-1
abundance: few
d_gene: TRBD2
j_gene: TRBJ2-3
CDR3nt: TGCGCCAGCAGCCAAGACCGGGGGGGCGCAGATACGCAGTATTTT
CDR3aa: CASSQDRGGADTQYF

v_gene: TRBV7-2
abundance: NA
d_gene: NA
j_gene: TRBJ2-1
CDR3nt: TGTGCCAGCAGCTTACCCTCAAAGGGGGTCAATGAGCAGTTCTTC
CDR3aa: CASSLPSKGVNEQFF

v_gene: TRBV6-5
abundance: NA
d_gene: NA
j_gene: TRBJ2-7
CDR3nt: TGTGCCAGCAGTTACTCGTCCGGGGTAGGCTCCTACGAGCAGTACTTC
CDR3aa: CASSYSSGVGSYEQYF

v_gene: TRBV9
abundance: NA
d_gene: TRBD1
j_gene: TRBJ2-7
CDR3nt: TGTGCCAGCAGCGTGGGGACAGGGACCTACGAGCAGTACTTC
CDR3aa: CASSVGTGTYEQYF